Below are 13 T cell receptor beta chains sequenced from a single sample in a study of memory CD4+ T cells and cytomegalovirus serostatus. TCRdb's table, derived via immunoSEQ multiplex PCR, lists solely in-frame clones and lacks some. The sample holds over 60,000 clones, around 77% seen once. The sort gate was single viable CD3+CD4+CD8-CD45RO+ cells for memory CD4+ T cells. The sequenced sample was memory CD4+ T cells from blood. Receptors were obtained from an adult in good health and CMV-seronegative.

The rearrangement uses TRBV4-2 and TRBJ2-5, with TRBD2 matching 9 bases. The CDR3 sequence is 15 residues long. Germline loops: CDR1 LGHNA, CDR2 YNFKEQ. V shed 0 bases and J 2 bases; nucleotides not matched to a gene: 1. DNA for the CDR3: TGTGCCAGCAGCCAAGACCTAGCGGGGCAAGAGACCCAGTACTTC. Translated: CASSQDLAGQETQYF.

The chain links TRBV5-6 to TRBJ2-7; 7 nucleotides align to TRBD2. The J segment lost 3 bases and the V segment lost 4 bases, leaving 4 bases of the junction unmatched. This CDR3 comprises 13 residues. Germline V gene lookup returns CDR1 SGHDT and CDR2 YYEEEE. The CDR3: CASSPGTNYEQYF. As DNA, the CDR3 is TGTGCCAGCAGCCCGGGGACTAACTACGAGCAGTACTTC.

The table lists this clone with a few counts. The chain has TRBV5-1 and TRBJ2-4; possible D gene TRBD2, 6 bases. Germline V gene lookup returns CDR1 SGHRS and CDR2 YFSETQ. V lost 1 base to trimming and J lost 2 bases, with 10 bases between them. The CDR3 sequence is 15 residues long. This CDR3 reads CASSLSGDTKNIQYF. In nucleotides, the CDR3 is TGCGCCAGCAGCTTGTCGGGGGATACCAAAAACATTCAGTACTTC.

The chain links TRBV7-3 to TRBJ2-1, with D perhaps given as TRBD1 or TRBD2 (7 bases each). Trimming shortened V by 5 bases and J by 8 bases, and 19 bases separated the two germline ends. The V gene's germline CDR1 is SGHTA and CDR2 FQGTGA. The CDR3 has 15 amino acids. DNA of the CDR3: TGTGCCAGCAGCCAAAGCAGGGGGGGGTTCGATGAGCAGTTCTTC. This translates into CASSQSRGGFDEQFF.

The rearrangement joins TRBV7-6 to TRBJ2-2, with D hard to call. V lost 5 bases to trimming and J lost 1 base, with 11 bases between them. Germline V lookup: CDR1 SGHVS, CDR2 FNYEAQ. This CDR3 contains 15 residues. This CDR3 is CASSVYGGNTGELFF. In DNA, the CDR3 is TGTGCCAGCAGCGTTTACGGTGGGAACACCGGGGAGCTGTTTTTT.

The gene calls are TRBV19 and TRBJ2-2; the match to TRBD2 covers 11 bases. CDR1 is LNHDA and CDR2 is SQIVND in the germline V gene (reference sequence). V lost 3 bases to trimming and J lost 5 bases; unmatched junction nucleotides: 5. The CDR3 covers 16 residues. CDR3 loop: CASSISGRAKTGELFF. The CDR3 DNA reads TGTGCCAGTAGTATTAGCGGGAGGGCCAAAACCGGGGAGCTGTTTTTT.

This rearrangement joins TRBV7-2 to TRBJ2-4, with TRBD1 identical over 8 bases. Losses at the gene ends were 5 bases for V and 5 bases for J; bases not matched to a gene: 11. The CDR3 length is 16 residues. Germline CDR1 and CDR2: SGHTA and FQGNSA. The CDR3 region is CASSQYSGTGENIQYF. CDR3 nucleotide sequence: TGTGCCAGCAGCCAATATTCCGGGACAGGAGAAAACATTCAGTACTTC.

The J gene is TRBJ1-4, the V gene TRBV28; D not certain. Germline loops: CDR1 MDHEN, CDR2 SYDVKM. Trimming left V 4 bases short and J 8 bases short, with 11 bases between. This CDR3 spans 13 amino acids. The DNA of the CDR3 is TGTGCCAGCAGTTCGGCGCGGCCGGAAAAACTGTTTTTT. Residues: CASSSARPEKLFF.

The chain carries TRBV19 and TRBJ2-3, with TRBD2 matching 9 bases. The germline CDR1 and CDR2 sequences are LNHDA and SQIVND (reference sequence). V dropped 4 bases and J dropped 11; count of bases not matched to a gene: 13. The CDR3 is 15 residues long. The CDR3 region has the DNA TGTGCCAGTAGTACAACTAGCGGGCCCACCCGAAAGCAGTATTTT. As protein: CASSTTSGPTRKQYF.

The chain couples TRBV27 to TRBJ2-2, with TRBD2 matching 14 bases. V lost 8 bases, J lost 2 bases, and 4 bases stayed unmatched. The CDR3 is 16 residues long. Germline V gene data show CDR1 as MNHEY and CDR2 as SMNVEV (reference sequence). The CDR3 sequence: CASGGTSGGNTGELFF. In DNA form, the CDR3 reads TGTGCCAGCGGCGGGACTAGCGGGGGCAACACCGGGGAGCTGTTTTTT.

This sequence joins TRBV5-1 and TRBJ2-7; perhaps TRBD2 as D (6 bases). Germline-derived CDR1 and CDR2 are SGHRS and YFSETQ. This CDR3 comprises 17 residues. V lost 1 base and J lost 0, with 17 bases in between. The CDR3 DNA follows: TGCGCCAGCAGCTTGTCGGACGGAGGGACGGACTCCTACGAGCAGTACTTC. Translated: CASSLSDGGTDSYEQYF. Looking up the rest from reference TRBV5-1 and TRBJ2-7 gives the full variable domain: KAGVTQTPRYLIKTRGQQVTLSCSPISGHRSVSWYQQTPGQGLQFLFEYFSETQRNKGNFPGRFSGRQFSNSRSEMNVSTLELGDSALYLCASSLSDGGTDSYEQYFGPGTRLTVT.

To note about this clone: At one boundary the junction diverges from the germline segment, which might be a read error. This CDR3 is also generated by other DNA sequences in the sample. The chain uses TRBV28 and TRBJ1-1; TRBD1 agrees at 8 bases. There are 15 residues in the CDR3. Germline V gene lookup returns CDR1 MDHEN and CDR2 SYDVKM. Here the CDR3 DNA reads TGTGCTAGCAGTATAGACGGACAGGGAAGAGCTGAAGCTTTCTTT. It encodes CASSIDGQGRAEAFF.

The V gene is TRBV4-3, the J gene TRBJ2-3, with D unresolved. V was clipped by 8 bases and J by 4 bases, with 19 bases between them. CDR1 is LGHNA, CDR2 YSLEER, per germline. This CDR3 is 15 amino acids long. CDR3: CASAQTALKADTQYF. In nucleotides, the CDR3 is TGCGCCAGCGCCCAAACGGCCCTCAAGGCAGATACGCAGTATTTT.